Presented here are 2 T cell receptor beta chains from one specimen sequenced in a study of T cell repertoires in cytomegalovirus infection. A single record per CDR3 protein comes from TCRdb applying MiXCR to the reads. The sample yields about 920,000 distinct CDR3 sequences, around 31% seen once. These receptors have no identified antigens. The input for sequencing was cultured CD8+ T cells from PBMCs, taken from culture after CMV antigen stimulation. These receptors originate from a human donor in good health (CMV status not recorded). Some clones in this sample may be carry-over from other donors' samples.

The CDR3 loop reads CASSSLWGPDYGYTF. The DNA for the CDR3 is TGTGCCAGCAGTTCTCTTTGGGGGCCTGACTATGGCTACACCTTC. This chain connects TRBV27 to TRBJ1-2, with D possibly matching TRBD1 (6 bases). Germline V gives CDR1 MNHEY, CDR2 SMNVEV (reference sequence). There are 15 residues in the CDR3. Trimming removed 4 bases at V and 3 bases at J, with 15 bases between.

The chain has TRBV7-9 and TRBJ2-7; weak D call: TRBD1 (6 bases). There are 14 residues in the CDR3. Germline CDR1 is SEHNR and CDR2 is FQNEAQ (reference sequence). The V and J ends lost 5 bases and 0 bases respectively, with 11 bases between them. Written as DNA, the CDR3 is TGTGCCAGCAGCCCGGCGGACAGCTCCTACGAGCAGTACGTC. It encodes CASSPADSSYEQYV.